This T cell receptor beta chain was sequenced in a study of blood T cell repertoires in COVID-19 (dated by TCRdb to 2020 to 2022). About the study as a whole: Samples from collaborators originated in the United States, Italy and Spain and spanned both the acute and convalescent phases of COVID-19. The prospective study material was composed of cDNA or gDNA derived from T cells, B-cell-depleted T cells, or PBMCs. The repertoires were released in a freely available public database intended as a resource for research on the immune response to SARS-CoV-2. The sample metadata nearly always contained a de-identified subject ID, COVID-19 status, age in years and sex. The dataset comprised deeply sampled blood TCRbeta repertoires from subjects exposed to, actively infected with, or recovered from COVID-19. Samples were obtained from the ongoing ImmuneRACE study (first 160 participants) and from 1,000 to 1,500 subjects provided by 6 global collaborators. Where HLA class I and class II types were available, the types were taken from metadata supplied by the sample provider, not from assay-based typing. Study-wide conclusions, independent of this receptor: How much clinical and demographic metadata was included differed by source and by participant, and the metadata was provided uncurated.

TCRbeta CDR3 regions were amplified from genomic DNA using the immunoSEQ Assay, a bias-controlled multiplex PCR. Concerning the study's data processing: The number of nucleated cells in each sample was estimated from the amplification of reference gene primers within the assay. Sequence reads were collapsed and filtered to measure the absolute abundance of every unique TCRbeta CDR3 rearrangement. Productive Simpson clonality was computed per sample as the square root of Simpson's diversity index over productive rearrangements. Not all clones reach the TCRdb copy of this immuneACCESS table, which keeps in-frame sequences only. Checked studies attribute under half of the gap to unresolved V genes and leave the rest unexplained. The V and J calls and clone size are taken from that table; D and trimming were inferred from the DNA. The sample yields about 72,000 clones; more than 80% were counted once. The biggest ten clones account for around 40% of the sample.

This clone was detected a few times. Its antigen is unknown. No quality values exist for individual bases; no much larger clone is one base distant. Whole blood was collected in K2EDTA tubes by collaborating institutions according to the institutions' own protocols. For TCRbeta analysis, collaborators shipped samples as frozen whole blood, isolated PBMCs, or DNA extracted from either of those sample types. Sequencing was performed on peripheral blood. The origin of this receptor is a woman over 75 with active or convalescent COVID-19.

The encoded CDR3 is CASSYGPGVGGQPQHF. The DNA reads TGTGCCAGCAGTTACGGGCCCGGGGTTGGTGGTCAGCCCCAGCATTTT. The sequence joins TRBV6-2 or TRBV6-3 to TRBJ1-5; the D gene remains uncertain. Between the V and J ends, shortened by 2 bases and 6 bases respectively, the junction contains 17 bases. The CDR3 covers 16 residues, taking in both the cysteine and the phenylalanine. Only the CDR3 region is kept as DNA, spanning 48 bases read in frame from base 1. In the germline V gene, CDR1 corresponds to MNHEY and CDR2 to SVGEGT.